The clone carrying this TCR beta chain appeared once. This specimen comes from a study of blood T cell repertoires in COVID-19. Study-level information: Researchers got acute and convalescent COVID-19 samples from the United States, Italy and Spain. Nucleic acid was either cDNA or gDNA, and it came from T cells, B-cell-depleted T cells, or PBMCs.

The length of the CDR3 is 14 residues. The J segment lost 0 bases and the V segment lost 3 bases, leaving 2 bases of the junction unmatched. CDR1 and CDR2 from the germline V gene are SGHDT and YYEEEE. This table comes from immunoSEQ multiplex PCR, and its TCRdb copy is limited to in-frame clones, with some not included. In the table there are around 430,000 clones, about 86% of which are singletons. Participants had their cohort set by participant-reported clinical history. Two negative PCRs, clearance, or symptom resolution had been documented for recovered Cohort 3 donors. Sequenced sample: PBMCs or T cells enriched from blood (not recorded which). This chain links TRBV5-6 with TRBJ2-7; TRBD2 aligns across 8 bases. The receptor's source is a woman in her forties or fifties who had recovered from COVID-19. The CDR3 DNA follows: TGTGCCAGCAGCTGGGGGACTAGCTCCTACGAGCAGTACTTC. Translation gives CASSWGTSSYEQYF.